The present entry profiles one T cell receptor (beta chain) with its context. Its binding antigen is unknown. There are no base qualities to consult, and no much larger clone falls within one base. Trimming removed 2 bases from V and 0 bases from J, leaving 13 bases between the germline ends. The CDR3, cysteine through phenylalanine, is 16 amino acids long. Only the CDR3 DNA is retained, 48 bases long and in frame from the first base. The germline V gene gives CDR1 as SGHTA and CDR2 as FQGNSA. This specimen comes from a study of T-cell reconstitution after alpha-beta-depleted transplantation in children listed by TCRdb under 2016. For the study in its entirety: Using TCR repertoire profiling, the study quantitatively followed how T-cell immune reconstitution unfolded in children after TCRalphabeta/CD19-depleted allogeneic hematopoietic cell transplantation. Study-wide findings and limitations: Apparently early alphabetaT-cell count recovery about two months after transplant reportedly relied on only several hundred rapidly expanded clones derived from non-depleted graft cells. In some patients, high TCRbeta diversity at day 60 was attributed to recipient T cells and intrathymic progenitors that had survived conditioning. Over subsequent months, a decline in hyperexpanded clone frequencies was noted, and after one year, T-cell counts and TCRbeta diversity were mostly ascribed to newly produced T cells.

The label giving this sample's treatment or condition can be read as: allogeneic hematopoietic cell transplantation with graft depleted of TCRalphabeta T cells and CD19 B cells. The children who served as transplant recipients had been given grafts of TCRalphabeta/CD19-depleted allogeneic hematopoietic cells. The library came from PCR. Instrument on record: Illumina HiSeq 2500. To normalize quantification of the TCRbeta repertoire, the TCR libraries were built with molecular barcoding that relied on unique molecular identifiers. In-frame beta chains were kept once TCRdb had trimmed the public reads at Q25 with fastp and called clones with MiXCR. Rows are combined by CDR3 protein, so each entry shows the most common genes and DNA. This sample gives tens of thousands of distinct CDR3 sequences in total; 15% to 19% of them show up just once. The ten biggest clones cover roughly 21% of the sample.

The sequenced sample was PBMCs, mostly from graft donor cells, obtained 180 days after TCRalphabeta/CD19-depleted stem cell transplant. The source is a male patient aged 2 to 10 who had a stem cell transplant for acute lymphoblastic leukemia, so the T cells may come from the graft donor. Here the chain combines TRBV7-2 and TRBJ2-5, with the D gene call left open. The CDR3 protein: CASSLLSARYQETQYF. The sequenced DNA: TGTGCCAGCAGCTTATTGAGCGCCAGGTACCAAGAGACCCAGTACTTC. Full variable domain (CDR3 extended with the reference TRBV7-2 and TRBJ2-5 proteins): GAGVSQSPSNKVTEKGKDVELRCDPISGHTALYWYRQSLGQGLEFLIYFQGNSAPDKSGLPSDRFSAERTGGSVSTLTIQRTQQEDSAVYLCASSLLSARYQETQYFGPGTRLLVL.